This TCR beta chain was sequenced during a study of shared clonotypes between healthy human individuals. Findings and caveats of the study: The study found about 5% of naive CD4 clonotypes shared across a few donors.

Samples underwent the assay at deep level. Some clones are missing from TCRdb's copy, which holds only in-frame ones; the method was immunoSEQ multiplex PCR. The data contain 2 million to 2.5 million clones, about 92% of them seen just once; the ten biggest clones take up approximately 0.4%. V lost 7 bases to trimming and J lost 5 bases; unmatched junction nucleotides: 13. CDR3 length: 15 residues. Looked up from germline, CDR1 is SQVTM and CDR2 is ANQGSEA. Note on this clone: No antigen is known for it.

The chain combines TRBV29-1 with TRBJ1-4, with 7 bases identical to TRBD1. Sequencing was performed on naive CD4+ T cells from PBMCs. The subset here: CD45RA+ positively selected. This clonotype was obtained from a man between 18 and 29 years old in good health. Some clones in this sample may be carry-over from other donors' samples. The CDR3 loop reads CSGKTGNLRNEKLFF. The CDR3 DNA follows: TGCAGCGGAAAGACAGGGAACCTTCGGAATGAAAAACTGTTTTTT.